The sequence of this TCR beta chain was determined in a study of shared clonotypes between healthy human individuals. The ends were cut back, 6 bases at V and 2 bases at J, with 5 bases in the middle. This CDR3 has 10 residues. Germline CDR1 reads SQVTM; CDR2 reads ANQGSEA. This clone was seen more than once but under ten times. Its antigen is as yet unknown. CD8 cells regarded as naive lacked CD45RO, were positively chosen for CCR7, and omitted terminally differentiated effector memory CD45RA+ cells. General study results and limits: The diversity represented, both genetic and in exposure history, was limited by few donors.

Only in-frame clones appear in the TCRdb table, and some are missing; sequencing was by immunoSEQ multiplex PCR. The sample records around 600,000 clones, 85% to 95% being singletons. The sequence was obtained from a woman aged 25 to 39 in good health. The specimen sequenced was naive CD8+ T cells sorted from blood. The chain has TRBV29-1 and TRBJ2-7; D not resolved. The CDR3 loop is CSVVTYEQYF. The CDR3 DNA follows: TGCAGCGTGGTCACCTACGAGCAGTACTTC.